This TCR beta chain emerged from a study of cytomegalovirus exposure and HLA in healthy donors. With regard to this clone: Its target is unknown.

The ends lost 6 bases at V and 4 bases at J; junction bases unmatched: 10. The germline CDR1 and CDR2 sequences are SQVTM and ANQGSEA. CDR3 length: 14 residues. Study results and limitations: Later analysis identified around 15,000 TCR beta sequences associated with HLA alleles, using a false discovery rate threshold of 0.05.

The PCR was carried out with 60 Vbeta primers and 13 Jbeta primers. Here immunoSEQ multiplex PCR was the method, and the copy in TCRdb shows in-frame clones only, minus some. The table lists about 140,000 clones. The TCR comes from a man aged 35-49 years in good health and CMV-seronegative. Material for sequencing was PBMCs. The V and J genes are TRBV29-1 and TRBJ2-7; 9 nucleotides align to TRBD1. The CDR3 spells CSVGIRTGEYEQYF. DNA of the CDR3: TGCAGCGTGGGAATAAGGACAGGGGAGTACGAGCAGTACTTC.